This entry lists 9 T cell receptor beta chains sequenced from one sample in a study of early T cells in non-severe SARS-CoV-2 infection. TCRdb processed the 5' RACE reads anew with MiXCR; each CDR3 protein has one entry. The sample records approximately 67,000 distinct CDR3 sequences, around 9% being singletons. Sequenced sample: whole blood. All receptors derive from an adult who was a healthcare worker with PCR-confirmed SARS-CoV-2 infection or an uninfected control (not recorded which).

The rearrangement joins TRBV29-1 to TRBJ2-3, with D maybe TRBD2 (6 bases). The V end was cut by 8 bases, the J end by 0 bases, with 15 bases between. The CDR3 sequence is 14 residues long. The germline gives CDR1 SQVTM, CDR2 ANQGSEA. CDR3 nucleotides: TGCAGCTTAAGGAGGGGCCCAAGCACAGATACGCAGTATTTT. Its protein is CSLRRGPSTDTQYF.

V gene TRBV20-1 combines with J gene TRBJ2-3; maybe TRBD2 (6 bases). The CDR3 has 15 residues. V was pared by 5 bases and J by 4 bases, with 19 bases between. The germline gives CDR1 DFQATT, CDR2 SNEGSKA (reference sequence). The CDR3 DNA follows: TGCAGTGCTCGACCCGTAGGGAGGACGTCAGATACGCAGTATTTT. Protein product: CSARPVGRTSDTQYF.

The V and J genes are TRBV28 and TRBJ2-7, with D perhaps matching TRBD1 or TRBD2 (6 bases each). The germline V gene encodes CDR1 MDHEN and CDR2 SYDVKM. V lost 5 bases and J lost 3, with 17 bases in between. The CDR3 is made up of 15 amino acids. CDR3 protein: CASSPTTGRYYEQYF. The CDR3 coding sequence is TGTGCCAGCAGTCCGACTACAGGGAGGTACTACGAGCAGTACTTC.

This clonotype was counted a few times. The chain carries TRBV11-2 and TRBJ2-2; 7 bases fit TRBD2. This CDR3 is built from 17 residues. Germline V gives CDR1 SGHAT, CDR2 FQNNGV. The trim removed 1 base at V and 3 bases at J, leaving 8 bases unmatched. In DNA form, the CDR3 reads TGTGCCAGCAGCTTAGGGACTAGATTTAAGGACACCGGGGAGCTGTTTTTT. Amino acids: CASSLGTRFKDTGELFF.

This clonotype came up many times. This chain connects TRBV6-4 to TRBJ1-1, with D unresolved. Trimming removed 8 bases from V and 0 bases from J, with 10 bases in between. Per the germline V gene, CDR1 is MRHNA and CDR2 is SNTAGT. This CDR3 region has 13 residues. The CDR3 bases are TGTGCCAGCGCAAGGGAGATGAACACTGAAGCTTTCTTT. It is translated as CASAREMNTEAFF.

In its sample, this clonotype was seen a few times. The chain combines TRBV27 with TRBJ2-1; 7 nucleotides match TRBD2. The trim removed 4 bases at V and 6 bases at J, leaving 9 bases unmatched. The CDR3 covers 15 residues. CDR1 is MNHEY and CDR2 is SMNVEV in the germline V gene (reference sequence). For the CDR3, the DNA is TGTGCCAGCAGTTCATACGGGGGGACGGCCAATGAGCAGTTCTTC. Its translation: CASSSYGGTANEQFF.

In its sample, this clonotype was seen many times. The chain combines TRBV5-1 with TRBJ2-2; possibly TRBD1 for D (5 bases). The V gene lost 4 bases and the J gene lost 0 bases, with 7 bases spanning the gap. CDR3 length equals 14 residues. The V gene's germline CDR1 is SGHRS and CDR2 YFSETQ. CDR3 amino acids: CASSETANTGELFF. The CDR3 DNA reads as TGCGCCAGCAGCGAGACAGCGAACACCGGGGAGCTGTTTTTT. The whole variable domain, filled in from reference TRBV5-1 and TRBJ2-2, reads KAGVTQTPRYLIKTRGQQVTLSCSPISGHRSVSWYQQTPGQGLQFLFEYFSETQRNKGNFPGRFSGRQFSNSRSEMNVSTLELGDSALYLCASSETANTGELFFGEGSRLTVL.

This chain uses TRBV15 with TRBJ2-3; D is possibly TRBD1 or TRBD2 (5 bases each). Germline-derived CDR1 and CDR2 are LNHNV and YYDKDF (reference sequence). V lost 0 bases to trimming and J lost 4 bases, with 14 bases between them. There are 16 residues in the CDR3. Here the CDR3 reads CATSREARGEADTQYF. The CDR3 DNA reads as TGTGCCACCAGCAGAGAAGCCCGAGGGGAAGCAGATACGCAGTATTTT.

The J gene is TRBJ2-7, the V gene TRBV10-3, with TRBD1 identical over 12 bases. Per the germline V gene, CDR1 is ENHRY and CDR2 is SYGVKD. J was trimmed by 6 bases and V by 3 bases; bases with no gene match: 9. The CDR3 loop spans 16 amino acids. The DNA of the CDR3 is TGTGCCATCAGTGATTCCGACGGGACAGGGGGCGGCGAGCAGTACTTC. It is translated as CAISDSDGTGGGEQYF.